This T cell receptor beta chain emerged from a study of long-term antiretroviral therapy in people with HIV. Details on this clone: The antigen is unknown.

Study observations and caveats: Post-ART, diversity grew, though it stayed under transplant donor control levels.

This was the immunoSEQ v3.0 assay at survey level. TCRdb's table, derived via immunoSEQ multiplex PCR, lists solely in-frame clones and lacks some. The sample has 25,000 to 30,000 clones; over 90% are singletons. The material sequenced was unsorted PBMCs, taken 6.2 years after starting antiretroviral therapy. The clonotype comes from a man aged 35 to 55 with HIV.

CDR3 DNA sequence: TGTGCCAGCAGCCCCCTAGCGGGAGACACCGGGGAGCTGTTTTTT. This sequence encodes CASSPLAGDTGELFF. This chain links TRBV4-2 with TRBJ2-2, with 10 nucleotides matching TRBD2. Looked up from germline, CDR1 is LGHNA and CDR2 is YNFKEQ. CDR3 length: 15 amino acids. J gave up 3 bases and V 4 bases, and 2 bases lay outside the gene matches.